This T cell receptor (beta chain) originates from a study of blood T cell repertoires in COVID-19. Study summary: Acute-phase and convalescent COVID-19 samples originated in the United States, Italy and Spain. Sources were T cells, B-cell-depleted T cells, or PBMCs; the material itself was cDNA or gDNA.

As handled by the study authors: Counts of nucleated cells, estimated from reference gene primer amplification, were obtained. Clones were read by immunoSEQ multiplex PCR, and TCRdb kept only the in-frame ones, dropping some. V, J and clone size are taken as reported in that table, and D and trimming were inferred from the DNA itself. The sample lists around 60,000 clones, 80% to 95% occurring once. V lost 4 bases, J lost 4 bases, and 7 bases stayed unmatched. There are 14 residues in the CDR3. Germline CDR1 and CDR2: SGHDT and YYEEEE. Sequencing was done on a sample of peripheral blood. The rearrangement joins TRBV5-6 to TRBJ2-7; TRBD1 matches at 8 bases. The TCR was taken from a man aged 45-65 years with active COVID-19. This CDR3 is CASSRQGAGYEQYF. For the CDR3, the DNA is TGTGCCAGCAGCCGCCAGGGGGCCGGGTACGAGCAGTACTTC. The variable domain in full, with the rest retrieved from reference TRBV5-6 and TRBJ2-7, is DAGVTQSPTHLIKTRGQQVTLRCSPKSGHDTVSWYQQALGQGPQFIFQYYEEEERQRGNFPDRFSGHQFPNYSSELNVNALLLGDSALYLCASSRQGAGYEQYFGPGTRLTVT.